Described below is a single T cell receptor beta chain sequence and its context. This sample is drawn from a study of OX40 agonist ivuxolimab in advanced cancers. CDR3 size: 12 residues. Between the trimmed V and J ends, which lost 4 bases and 6 bases, there was a span of 7 bases. Germline CDR1 reads SGDLS; CDR2 reads YYNGEE. The method was immunoSEQ multiplex PCR; TCRdb's version includes in-frame clones alone and lacks a portion of them. The sample records approximately 50,000 clones, approximately 80% being singletons. Enrollment shut out patients with autoimmune disease history or systemic immunosuppression.

The chain employs TRBV9 and TRBJ2-2; D remains unclear. The source material was CD4+ or CD8+ T cells sorted from blood, sampled in a trial of the OX40 agonist ivuxolimab. This sequence was found in an adult with an advanced solid tumor such as melanoma, head and neck, liver or kidney cancer. The CDR3 DNA sequence: TGTGCCAGCAGCCCCGTAGCCGGGGAGCTGTTTTTT. Residues: CASSPVAGELFF.